This entry is about one T cell receptor beta chain. Its antigen is currently unknown. This specimen belongs to a study of blood T cells in healthy people across ages. Broader study findings: A roughly linear fall in TCR beta diversity per million T cells was seen with increasing age.

Primed by a sample-barcoded 5' primer and a J-beta primer mix, a second PCR proceeded for 7 to 11 cycles. Any given sample supplied a minimum of 3 million CDR3-containing paired-end reads. Using its own MiXCR run on the 5' RACE reads, TCRdb lists one record per CDR3 protein. The sample lists hundreds of thousands of distinct CDR3 sequences, around two thirds occurring once. The CDR3 has 14 amino acids. The V gene's germline CDR1 is SEHNR and CDR2 FQNEAQ (reference sequence). Deletions cut 5 bases from V and 6 bases from J, with 14 bases between. The gene calls are TRBV7-9 and TRBJ2-1, with no clear D. The receptor's source is a man aged 30 to 39 in good health. The material sequenced was blood. The CDR3, as DNA: TGTGCCAGCAGCCCTTGGCGGCAAATCAATGAGCAGTTCTTC. Its translation is CASSPWRQINEQFF.